The clone carrying this T cell receptor (beta chain) was detected ten times or more. The record originates from a study of T cells in Graves' hyperthyroidism and ophthalmopathy. This CDR3 comprises 20 residues. Trimming removed 2 bases from V and 2 bases from J; junction bases left unmatched: 17. CDR1 SGDLS and CDR2 YYNGEE come from the germline V gene. Using RNA transcripts as the source, TCR beta CDR3 regions were amplified. HTBI primers were the set used in a first-round RT-PCR of the TCR CDR3. From the multiplex PCR reads, TCRdb called clonotypes with MiXCR, one entry per CDR3 protein. Of roughly 380,000 distinct CDR3 sequences listed, about a sixth are singletons.

The rearrangement links TRBV9 to TRBJ2-5, with 11 nucleotides matching TRBD2. Sequencing was done on a sample of blood. The clonotype originates from a woman aged 40 to 50 with Graves' ophthalmopathy. This CDR3 reads CASSVRPRGGGLAAQETQYF. The CDR3 coding sequence is TGTGCCAGCAGCGTTAGGCCTCGAGGCGGGGGACTAGCGGCTCAAGAGACCCAGTACTTC.